These 23 T cell receptor beta chains came from one sample sequenced in a study of early T cells in non-severe SARS-CoV-2 infection. Each CDR3 protein gets one entry after TCRdb re-called the 5' RACE reads with MiXCR. The data hold around 67,000 distinct CDR3 sequences, with more than 9.5% observed a single time. This specimen was whole blood, taken at baseline. The origin of the receptors is an adult who was a healthcare worker with PCR-confirmed SARS-CoV-2 infection or an uninfected control (not recorded which).

The sample holds a few counts of this clonotype. The chain joins TRBV7-9 to TRBJ2-7; D not resolved. The germline gives CDR1 SEHNR, CDR2 FQNEAQ (reference sequence). V was cut by 1 base and J by 6 bases, with 13 bases left in between. The CDR3 extends over 14 amino acids. Here the CDR3 reads CASSLEVMSVEQYF. CDR3 nucleotides: TGTGCCAGCAGCTTAGAGGTAATGTCGGTCGAGCAGTACTTC. Full variable domain (remainder filled in from reference TRBV7-9 and TRBJ2-7): DTGVSQNPRHKITKRGQNVTFRCDPISEHNRLYWYRQTLGQGPEFLTYFQNEAQLEKSRLLSDRFSAERPKGSFSTLEIQRTEQGDSAMYLCASSLEVMSVEQYFGPGTRLTVT.

This clonotype turned up a few times. This chain links TRBV6-5 with TRBJ1-5; a weak D match, TRBD1 (5 bases). Germline V gene data show CDR1 as MNHEY and CDR2 as SVGAGI. CDR3 length: 14 amino acids. Trimming pared 2 bases from V and 7 bases from J, leaving 12 bases between. The DNA of the CDR3 is TGTGCCAGCAGTTACGGGGCAGGGAGACAGCCCCAGCATTTT. This codes for CASSYGAGRQPQHF.

V is TRBV7-2 and J is TRBJ2-1; D is unresolved. The CDR3 spans 11 residues. Germline V gene lookup returns CDR1 SGHTA and CDR2 FQGNSA. Between the trimmed V and J ends, which lost 5 bases and 10 bases, there was a span of 9 bases. CDR3 region: CASSRSGEQFF. CDR3 nucleotide sequence: TGTGCCAGCAGCCGAAGTGGGGAGCAGTTCTTC.

This clonotype was counted at least ten times. The genes are TRBV29-1 and TRBJ1-5; D is ambiguous. Germline V gene data show CDR1 as SQVTM and CDR2 as ANQGSEA. This CDR3 has 14 residues. Trimming stripped 5 bases from V and 0 bases from J, with 11 bases between. CDR3 amino acids: CSVQDGNSNQPQHF. CDR3 DNA sequence: TGCAGCGTTCAGGACGGGAATAGCAATCAGCCCCAGCATTTT. Full variable domain (remainder filled in from reference TRBV29-1 and TRBJ1-5): SAVISQKPSRDICQRGTSLTIQCQVDSQVTMMFWYRQQPGQSLTLIATANQGSEATYESGFVIDKFPISRPNLTFSTLTVSNMSPEDSSIYLCSVQDGNSNQPQHFGDGTRLSIL.

There are many counts of this clonotype. The V and J genes are TRBV21-1 and TRBJ2-3; whether TRBD1, the table's D call, matches the DNA was not checked. TRBV21-1 is a pseudogene. The CDR3 contains 13 residues. CDR3 loop: CASSGGGPDTQYF. The CDR3 bases are TGTGCCAGCAGTGGCGGGGGGCCAGATACGCAGTATTTT.

This clonotype has more than one count but fewer than ten. The rearrangement joins TRBV29-1 to TRBJ2-5, with a weak D call TRBD1 (5 bases). Trimming removed 6 bases from V and 2 bases from J, with 13 bases in between. Per the germline V gene, CDR1 is SQVTM and CDR2 is ANQGSEA. The CDR3 contains 13 residues. The CDR3 loop is CSVGYRLQETQYF. The CDR3 DNA is TGCAGCGTGGGTTACAGGTTACAAGAGACCCAGTACTTC.

A few counts support this clonotype. The chain joins TRBV10-3 to TRBJ2-1; possible D gene TRBD2, 6 bases. Trimming took off 7 bases at V and 3 bases at J, with 13 bases between the two ends. The CDR3 is 14 amino acids. The germline gives CDR1 ENHRY, CDR2 SYGVKD. CDR3 DNA sequence: TGTGCCATCATTTGGGGGGAGGTCTACAATGAGCAGTTCTTC. Its protein product is CAIIWGEVYNEQFF.

This chain connects TRBV20-1 to TRBJ2-3; 12 nucleotides line up with TRBD2. Germline V gives CDR1 DFQATT, CDR2 SNEGSKA (reference sequence). With V trimmed by 5 bases and J by 4 bases, 16 bases remained unmatched. The CDR3 spans 18 residues. The DNA for the CDR3 is TGCAGTGCTCGGACTAGCGGGATTCTTGGGACATCGGCAGATACGCAGTATTTT. Translation gives CSARTSGILGTSADTQYF.

This chain uses TRBV24-1 with TRBJ2-3; 10 bases fit TRBD2. After removal of 8 bases from V and 5 bases from J, the junction contained 3 bases not matched to a gene. The CDR3 extends over 13 amino acids. Germline V gives CDR1 KGHDR, CDR2 SFDVKD. CDR3 bases: TGTGCCACCACTAGCGGGAGTGGAGATACGCAGTATTTT. Translated: CATTSGSGDTQYF.

This chain uses TRBV7-9 with TRBJ2-5, with a weak D call TRBD1 (6 bases). The CDR3 length is 14 residues. Looked up from germline, CDR1 is SEHNR and CDR2 is FQNEAQ (reference sequence). Trimming removed 4 bases from V and 2 bases from J, with 11 bases in between. Here the CDR3 reads CASSYGQLQETQYF. The DNA for the CDR3 is TGTGCCAGCAGCTATGGACAGTTACAAGAGACCCAGTACTTC.

This clonotype showed up just a few times. V and J are TRBV10-3 and TRBJ2-7; D not resolved. With 3 bases removed from V and 3 bases from J, the gap between germline ends came to 3 bases. The V gene's germline CDR1 is ENHRY and CDR2 SYGVKD. The CDR3 loop spans 11 amino acids. As DNA, the CDR3 is TGTGCCATCAGTGAAAACTACGAGCAGTACTTC. Protein sequence: CAISENYEQYF.

This clonotype came up once. The chain's CDR3 is CASSPTSGSSYEQYF. CDR3 nucleotides: TGTGCCAGCAGCCCGACTAGCGGGAGCTCCTACGAGCAGTACTTC. The gene calls are TRBV7-9 and TRBJ2-7; TRBD2 matches at 12 bases. The V gene's germline CDR1 is SEHNR and CDR2 FQNEAQ (reference sequence). The CDR3 totals 15 residues. The ends lost 5 bases at V and 0 bases at J; junction bases unmatched: 2.

This clonotype was detected only a few times. The chain uses TRBV5-4 and TRBJ2-3; 9 positions match TRBD2. V shed 1 base, J shed 3 bases, and the junction held 3 bases outside the gene matches. The CDR3 is 15 residues long. CDR1 is SGHNT and CDR2 is YYREEE in the germline V gene (reference sequence). CDR3 protein: CASSLLSGSTDTQYF. CDR3 sequence (DNA): TGTGCCAGCAGCTTGCTTAGCGGGAGTACAGATACGCAGTATTTT.

A few counts support this clonotype. This rearrangement joins TRBV2 to TRBJ2-1, with D perhaps matching TRBD1 (5 bases). V shed 7 bases and J shed 9 bases, with 16 bases lying between them. CDR1 is SNHLY and CDR2 is FYNNEI in the germline V gene. This CDR3 comprises 13 residues. The CDR3 sequence is CASTRWGDGEQFF. The CDR3 region has the DNA TGTGCCAGCACCCGATGGGGCGACGGTGAGCAGTTCTTC.

This clonotype showed up just a few times. The J gene is TRBJ2-3, the V gene TRBV5-1; D is ambiguous. The CDR3 loop spans 13 amino acids. Germline CDR1 SGHRS, CDR2 YFSETQ. Trimming stripped 7 bases from V and 0 bases from J, with 9 bases between. The CDR3 loop is CASYQESTDTQYF. Written as DNA, the CDR3 is TGCGCCAGCTATCAAGAGAGCACAGATACGCAGTATTTT.

Many counts were recorded for this clonotype. V gene TRBV20-1 combines with J gene TRBJ2-1, with 11 bases that match TRBD2. The trim removed 1 base at V and 6 bases at J, leaving 5 bases unmatched. This CDR3 comprises 15 residues. Looked up from germline, CDR1 is DFQATT and CDR2 is SNEGSKA (reference sequence). The CDR3 here is CSARGSGRGINEQFF. The CDR3 coding sequence is TGCAGTGCTAGAGGTAGCGGGAGGGGAATCAATGAGCAGTTCTTC.

This clonotype was detected only a few times. The DNA for the CDR3 is TGTGCCAGCAGCCTACCACTCGGACCCAGACCTCAAGAGACCCAGTACTTC. It translates to CASSLPLGPRPQETQYF. The V gene is TRBV3-1, the J gene TRBJ2-5; D call uncertain. The CDR3 has 17 residues. The germline CDR1 and CDR2 sequences are LGHDT and YNNKEL (reference sequence). V was shortened by 4 bases and J by 2 bases, with 20 bases between the two germline ends.

The rearrangement joins TRBV20-1 to TRBJ2-1; D not resolved. The V and J ends lost 3 bases and 10 bases respectively, with 13 bases between them. The CDR3 is 12 amino acids. The germline CDR1 and CDR2 sequences are DFQATT and SNEGSKA (reference sequence). The CDR3 DNA follows: TGCAGTGCTAGTGAGGCGGAGAGGGAGCAGTTCTTC. Translation gives CSASEAEREQFF.

This clonotype was seen at least ten times. The V call is TRBV7-2, the J call TRBJ2-7; 8 bases map to TRBD2. The CDR3 totals 16 residues. The trim removed 5 bases at V and 7 bases at J, leaving 16 bases unmatched. From germline, CDR1 is SGHTA and CDR2 FQGNSA. As DNA, the CDR3 is TGTGCCAGCAGCGCCTACTTCCTGACGGGAGGGAAGGAGCAGTACTTC. Its protein is CASSAYFLTGGKEQYF.

This clonotype turned up a few times. The gene calls are TRBV5-1 and TRBJ2-7, with D possibly called TRBD1 or TRBD2 (5 bases each). This CDR3 has 14 residues. Germline V lookup: CDR1 SGHRS, CDR2 YFSETQ. V was shortened by 3 bases and J by 0 bases, with 10 bases between the two germline ends. As DNA, the CDR3 is TGCGCCAGCAGCTCCGGGACGGCCTCCTACGAGCAGTACTTC. As protein: CASSSGTASYEQYF.

This clonotype has at least ten counts. V usage is TRBV7-2 and J usage is TRBJ1-2; 7 bases align to TRBD1. The V segment lost 5 bases and the J segment 7 bases; nucleotides outside the gene matches: 7. CDR1 and CDR2 from the germline V gene are SGHTA and FQGNSA. The CDR3 consists of 13 residues. The CDR3 is CASSQTKGAGYTF. The CDR3 nucleotides are TGTGCCAGCAGCCAAACGAAGGGGGCTGGCTACACCTTC.

This clonotype came up many times. The CDR3 sequence: CAAVRGYEQYF. As DNA, the CDR3 is TGTGCCGCAGTGAGAGGGTACGAGCAGTACTTC. V gene TRBV30 combines with J gene TRBJ2-7, with D possibly matching TRBD2 (5 bases). Per germline, CDR1 GTSNPN and CDR2 SVGIG (reference sequence). V was cut by 8 bases and J by 4 bases, with 12 bases left in between. The CDR3 covers 11 residues.

This clonotype was found many times. V is TRBV11-2 and J is TRBJ2-2; 8 bases are shared with TRBD2. The ends lost 8 bases at V and 5 bases at J; junction bases unmatched: 7. The germline V gene has CDR1 SGHAT and CDR2 FQNNGV. There are 14 residues in the CDR3. The DNA of the CDR3 is TGTGCCAGCGGGGCGGTAGCGGGAACCGGGGAGCTGTTTTTT. Residues: CASGAVAGTGELFF.